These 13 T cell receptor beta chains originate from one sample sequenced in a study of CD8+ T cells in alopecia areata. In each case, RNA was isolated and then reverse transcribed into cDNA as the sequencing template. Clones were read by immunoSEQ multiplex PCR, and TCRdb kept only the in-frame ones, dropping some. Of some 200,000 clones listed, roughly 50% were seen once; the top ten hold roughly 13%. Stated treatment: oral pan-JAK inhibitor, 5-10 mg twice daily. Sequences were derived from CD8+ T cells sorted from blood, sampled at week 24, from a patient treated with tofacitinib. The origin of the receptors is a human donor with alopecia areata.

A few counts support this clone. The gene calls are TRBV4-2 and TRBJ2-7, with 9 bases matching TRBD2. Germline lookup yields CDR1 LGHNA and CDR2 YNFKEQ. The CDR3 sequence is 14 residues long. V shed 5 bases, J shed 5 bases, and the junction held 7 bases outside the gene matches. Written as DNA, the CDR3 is TGTGCCAGCAGCACGCGGGGGGGCAGGCACGAGCAGTACTTC. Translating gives CASSTRGGRHEQYF.

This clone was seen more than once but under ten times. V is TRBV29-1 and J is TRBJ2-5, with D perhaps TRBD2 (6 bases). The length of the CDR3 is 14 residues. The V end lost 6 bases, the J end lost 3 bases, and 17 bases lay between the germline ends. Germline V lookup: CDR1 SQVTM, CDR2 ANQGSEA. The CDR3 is CSVLGRGFEETQYF. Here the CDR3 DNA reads TGCAGCGTCCTGGGGCGGGGCTTCGAAGAGACCCAGTACTTC.

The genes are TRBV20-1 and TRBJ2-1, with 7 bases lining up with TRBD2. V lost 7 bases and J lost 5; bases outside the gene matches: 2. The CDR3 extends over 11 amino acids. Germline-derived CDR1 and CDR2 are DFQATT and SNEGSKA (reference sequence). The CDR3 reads CSVRGDNEQFF. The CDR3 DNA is TGCAGTGTCCGGGGGGACAATGAGCAGTTCTTC.

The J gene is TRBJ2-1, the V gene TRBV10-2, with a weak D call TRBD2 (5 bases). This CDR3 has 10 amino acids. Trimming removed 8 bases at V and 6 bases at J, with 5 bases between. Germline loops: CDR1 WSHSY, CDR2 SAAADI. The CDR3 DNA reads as TGCGCCAGCCGGGGCAATGAGCAGTTCTTC. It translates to CASRGNEQFF.

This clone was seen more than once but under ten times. This CDR3 reads CASSIGGEAFF. The CDR3, as DNA: TGTGCCAGCAGTATCGGGGGGGAAGCTTTCTTT. The chain carries TRBV25-1 and TRBJ1-1; perhaps TRBD1 as D (5 bases). The V and J ends lost 5 bases and 8 bases respectively, with 9 bases between them. This CDR3 is built from 11 residues. Germline CDR1 is MGHDK and CDR2 is SYGVNS.

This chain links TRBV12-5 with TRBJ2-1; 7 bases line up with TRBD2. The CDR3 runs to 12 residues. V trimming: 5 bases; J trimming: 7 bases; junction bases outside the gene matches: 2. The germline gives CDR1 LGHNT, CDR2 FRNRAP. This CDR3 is CASGAGGNEQFF. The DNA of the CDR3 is TGTGCTAGTGGTGCCGGGGGGAATGAGCAGTTCTTC.

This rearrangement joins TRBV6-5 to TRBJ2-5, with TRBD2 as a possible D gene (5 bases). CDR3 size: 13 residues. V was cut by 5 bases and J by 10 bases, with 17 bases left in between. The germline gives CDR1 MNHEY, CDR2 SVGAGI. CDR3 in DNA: TGTGCCAGCAGTACGGTGACTGGGGAGCTCCAGTACTTC. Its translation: CASSTVTGELQYF.

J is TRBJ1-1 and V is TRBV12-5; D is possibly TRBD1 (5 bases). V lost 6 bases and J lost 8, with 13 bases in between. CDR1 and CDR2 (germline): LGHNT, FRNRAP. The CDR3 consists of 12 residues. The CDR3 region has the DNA TGTGCTAGTGGCCCGACAGTTTCGGAAGCTTTCTTT. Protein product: CASGPTVSEAFF.

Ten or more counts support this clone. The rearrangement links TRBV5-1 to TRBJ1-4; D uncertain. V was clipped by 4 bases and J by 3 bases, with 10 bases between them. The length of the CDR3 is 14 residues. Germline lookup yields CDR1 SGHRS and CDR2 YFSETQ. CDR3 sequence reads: CASSLRWANEKLFF. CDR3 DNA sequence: TGCGCCAGCAGCCTCCGGTGGGCTAATGAAAAACTGTTTTTT.

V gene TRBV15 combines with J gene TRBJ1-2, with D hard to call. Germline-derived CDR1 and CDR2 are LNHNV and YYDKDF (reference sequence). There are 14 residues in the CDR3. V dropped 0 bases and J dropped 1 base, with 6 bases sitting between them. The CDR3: CATSRERSNYGYTF. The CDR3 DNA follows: TGTGCCACCAGCAGAGAACGTAGTAACTATGGCTACACCTTC.

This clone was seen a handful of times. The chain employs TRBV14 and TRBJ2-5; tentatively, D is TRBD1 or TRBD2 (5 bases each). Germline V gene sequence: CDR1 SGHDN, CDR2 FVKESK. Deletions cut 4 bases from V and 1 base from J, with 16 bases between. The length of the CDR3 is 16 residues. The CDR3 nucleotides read TGTGCCAGCAGCCCGGACTGGGGCTGGAGCCAAGAGACCCAGTACTTC. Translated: CASSPDWGWSQETQYF.

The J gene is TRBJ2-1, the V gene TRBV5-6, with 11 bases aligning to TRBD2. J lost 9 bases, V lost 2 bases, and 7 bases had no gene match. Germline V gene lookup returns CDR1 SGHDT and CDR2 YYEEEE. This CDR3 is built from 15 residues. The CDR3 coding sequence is TGTGCCAGCAGCTTCCCTACTAGCGGGGGAGGTGAGCAGTTCTTC. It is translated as CASSFPTSGGGEQFF.

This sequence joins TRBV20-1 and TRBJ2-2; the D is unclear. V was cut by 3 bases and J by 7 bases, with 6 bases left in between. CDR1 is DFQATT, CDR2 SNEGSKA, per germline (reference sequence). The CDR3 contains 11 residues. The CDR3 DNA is TGCAGTGCTAGCTACTTCGGGGAGCTGTTTTTT. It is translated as CSASYFGELFF.